A single sample gave rise to the 7 T cell receptor beta chains below, sequenced in a study of neurological immune-mediated disorders. MiXCR, run by TCRdb on the 5' RACE reads, gives a single entry per CDR3 protein. The sample includes more than 25,000 distinct CDR3 sequences, around an eighth of them seen just once. The sample consisted of PBMCs. These receptors originate from a woman aged 55 to 70 in good health.

There are many counts of this clonotype. The V call is TRBV5-1, the J call TRBJ1-4, with 7 nucleotides matching TRBD1. The CDR3 runs 15 residues. Germline-derived CDR1 and CDR2 are SGHRS and YFSETQ. Trimming took 4 bases from V and 8 from J; bases not matched to a gene: 11. The DNA of the CDR3 is TGCGCCAGCAGCCCTGGACAGGCTGGCAAGGAAAAACTGTTTTTT. Amino acid sequence: CASSPGQAGKEKLFF.

This clonotype was seen ten or more times. This chain connects TRBV5-1 to TRBJ1-1; 10 bases are a match to TRBD1. Germline CDR1 reads SGHRS; CDR2 reads YFSETQ. The CDR3 is 16 residues long. After removal of 4 bases from V and 3 bases from J, the junction contained 9 bases not matched to a gene. The CDR3 sequence: CASSLGTGVVDTEAFF. Here the CDR3 DNA reads TGCGCCAGCAGCCTAGGGACAGGGGTGGTCGACACTGAAGCTTTCTTT.

This clonotype was detected ten times or more. This chain joins TRBV6-1 and TRBJ2-1; D uncertain. CDR1 and CDR2 (germline): MNHNS, SASEGT. The CDR3 is 10 amino acids. V lost 11 bases and J 9 bases, leaving 11 bases between the germline ends. CDR3 in amino acids: CAAFETEQFF. DNA for the CDR3: TGTGCCGCCTTCGAGACTGAGCAGTTCTTC.

This clonotype was seen repeatedly, ten times or more. The rearrangement joins TRBV4-3 to TRBJ1-2, with D tentatively TRBD1 (5 bases). CDR3 length equals 18 residues. V lost 1 base and J 0 bases, leaving 18 bases between the germline ends. Germline V gives CDR1 LGHNA, CDR2 YSLEER. CDR3 residues: CASSQVPGPSGANYGYTF. For the CDR3, the DNA is TGCGCCAGCAGCCAAGTACCGGGCCCCTCGGGGGCTAACTATGGCTACACCTTC.

This clonotype was found many times. The chain uses TRBV25-1 and TRBJ1-1; 8 bases agree with TRBD1. CDR3 size: 14 residues. V trimming: 3 bases; J trimming: 6 bases; junction bases outside the gene matches: 6. CDR1 MGHDK and CDR2 SYGVNS come from the germline V gene. The CDR3, as DNA: TGTGCCAGCAGTGATCAGGACAGGGCTTCTGAAGCTTTCTTT. Translating gives CASSDQDRASEAFF.

This clonotype was found many times. J is TRBJ1-4 and V is TRBV29-1; D might be TRBD1 (6 bases). CDR1 is SQVTM, CDR2 ANQGSEA, per germline. The CDR3 loop spans 14 amino acids. Trimming took off 7 bases at V and 2 bases at J, with 14 bases between the two ends. CDR3 nucleotides: TGCAGCGCAGTAACAGGGAGGACTAATGAAAAACTGTTTTTT. Translation gives CSAVTGRTNEKLFF.

This clonotype was seen repeatedly, ten times or more. This rearrangement joins TRBV2 to TRBJ2-4, with D unresolved. Germline values: CDR1 SNHLY, CDR2 FYNNEI. The CDR3 totals 12 residues. The V end lost 7 bases, the J end lost 5 bases, and 9 bases lay between the germline ends. For the CDR3, the DNA is TGTGCCAGCACGGCTGGGGAAAACATTCAGTACTTC. Translation gives CASTAGENIQYF.